This T cell receptor beta chain derives from a study of blood T cell repertoires in COVID-19. As for the study in general: The study drew acute and convalescent COVID-19 samples from the United States, Italy and Spain. T cells, B-cell-depleted T cells, or PBMCs provided the cDNA or gDNA that served as material.

Profiling relied on immunoSEQ multiplex PCR, and the TCRdb table lists in-frame clones only, not all of them. The data hold 250,000 to 300,000 clones, with around 88% observed a single time. This CDR3 is 13 amino acids long. V dropped 2 bases and J dropped 5 bases, with 10 bases sitting between them. Germline V CDR1 and CDR2: SGHKS, YYEKEE (reference sequence). The TCR sequence derives from a woman in her 30s who had recovered from COVID-19. The chain is built from TRBV5-5 and TRBJ1-1; D possibly corresponds to TRBD1 (5 bases). Sequenced: peripheral blood. The CDR3 DNA sequence: TGTGCCAGCAGCTTCCAGGGAAGGACTGAAGCTTTCTTT. Translated: CASSFQGRTEAFF.